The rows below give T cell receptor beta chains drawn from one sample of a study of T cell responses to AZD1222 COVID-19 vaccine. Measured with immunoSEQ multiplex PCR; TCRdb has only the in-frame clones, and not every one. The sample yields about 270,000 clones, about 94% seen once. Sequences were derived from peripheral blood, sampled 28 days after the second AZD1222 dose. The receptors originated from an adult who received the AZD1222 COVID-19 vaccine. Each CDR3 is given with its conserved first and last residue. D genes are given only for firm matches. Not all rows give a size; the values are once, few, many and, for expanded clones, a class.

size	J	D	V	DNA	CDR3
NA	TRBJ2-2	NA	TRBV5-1	TGCGCCAGCAGCGCCCACCGCGAGCTGTTTTTT	CASSAHRELFF
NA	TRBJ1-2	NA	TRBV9	TGTGCCAGCTCCCAAGTGAGCTATGGCTACACCTTC	CASSQVSYGYTF
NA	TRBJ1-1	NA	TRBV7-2	TGTGCCAGCAGCTTAGCAGCAGCAGGGTCCATGAACACTGAAGCTTTCTTT	CASSLAAAGSMNTEAFF
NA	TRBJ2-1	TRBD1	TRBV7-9	TGTGCCAGCAGCTTAGGTTCGGGACAGGGGCCATCCTACAATGAGCAGTTCTTC	CASSLGSGQGPSYNEQFF
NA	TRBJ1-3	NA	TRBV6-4	TGTGCCAGCAGTGACTCGAGGGACTGTAGACCAAATCCTGGAAACACCATATATTTT	CASSDSRDCRPNPGNTIYF
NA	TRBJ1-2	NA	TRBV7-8	TGTGCCAGCAGCCGGGGGGGCTTGGATGGCTACACCTTC	CASSRGGLDGYTF
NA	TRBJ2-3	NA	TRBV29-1	TGCAGCGTTGAAGATGGTAGGGCTGGAGATACGCAGTATTTT	CSVEDGRAGDTQYF
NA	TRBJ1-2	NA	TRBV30	TGTGCCTGGAGTGTTGGAGGGGGGGTTTATGGCTACACCTTC	CAWSVGGGVYGYTF
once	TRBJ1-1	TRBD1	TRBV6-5	TGTGCCACAGTTACTCGGACAGGGGACACTGAAGCTTTCTTT	CATVTRTGDTEAFF
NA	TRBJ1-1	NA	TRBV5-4	TGTGCCACCCGGAGGGTAGGGTCTGAAGCTTTCTTT	CATRRVGSEAFF
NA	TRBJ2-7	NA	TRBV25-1	TGTGCCAGCAGTGCGACAGTTGGATCCTACGAGCAGTACTTC	CASSATVGSYEQYF
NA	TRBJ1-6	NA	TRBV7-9	TGTGCCAGCAGCCTCCACGACTTT	CASSLHDF
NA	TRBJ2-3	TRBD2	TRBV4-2	TGTGCCAGCAGCCAGCCACTAGCGGCGGGCACAGATACGCAGTATTTT	CASSQPLAAGTDTQYF
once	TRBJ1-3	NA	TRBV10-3	TGTGCCATAAACGTAGCAGGGGCCGGAAACACCATATATTTT	CAINVAGAGNTIYF
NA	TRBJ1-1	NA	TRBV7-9	TGTGCCAGCAGCCGAAGGCCTAACAGTTTAGGAGGAAACACTGAAGCTTTCTTT	CASSRRPNSLGGNTEAFF
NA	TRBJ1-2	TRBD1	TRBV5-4	TGTGCCAGCAGCTCCACTACAGGGGAGGAAGGCTACACCTTC	CASSSTTGEEGYTF
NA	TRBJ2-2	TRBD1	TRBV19	TGTGCCAGTACAACGACAGGGGGCCACACCGGGGAGCTGTTTTTT	CASTTTGGHTGELFF
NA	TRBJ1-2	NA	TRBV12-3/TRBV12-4	TGTGCCAGCAGTTGGGCAGCGCCATATGGCTACACCTTC	CASSWAAPYGYTF
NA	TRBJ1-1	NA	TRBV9	TGTGCCAGCAGCGTGGACCGAAACACTGAAGCTTTCTTT	CASSVDRNTEAFF
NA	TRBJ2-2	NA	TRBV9	TGTGCCAGCAGCCTAGCGGGACAGGACACCGGGGAGCTGTTTTTT	CASSLAGQDTGELFF
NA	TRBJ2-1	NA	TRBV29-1	TGCAGCGTTGTTGGCCTCAGGGATGAGCAGTTCTTC	CSVVGLRDEQFF
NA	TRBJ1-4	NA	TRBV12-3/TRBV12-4	TGTGCCAGCAGCTCCTCCGGGGAAAAACTGTTTTTT	CASSSSGEKLFF
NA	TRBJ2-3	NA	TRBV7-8	TGTGCCAGCAGCTTAGAGGCGGTCAGTACCTTCACAGATACGCAGTATTTT	CASSLEAVSTFTDTQYF
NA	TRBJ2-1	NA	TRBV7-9	TGTGCCAGCAGCAGAGGACAATCAATCTCCTACAATGAGCAGTTCTTC	CASSRGQSISYNEQFF
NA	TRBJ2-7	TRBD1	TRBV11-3	TGTGCCAGCAGCCCCGCCGGGACAGGCTCCTACGAGCAGTACTTC	CASSPAGTGSYEQYF
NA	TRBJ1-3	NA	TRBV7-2	TGTGCCAGCAGCCCCGCGGGTCACCGTACTGGAAACACCATATATTTT	CASSPAGHRTGNTIYF
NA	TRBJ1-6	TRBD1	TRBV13	TGTGCCAGCAGCTTAGGGGACAGGGGTTCACCCCTCCACTTT	CASSLGDRGSPLHF
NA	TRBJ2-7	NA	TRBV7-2	TGTGCCAGCAGCTTACTTGGGGGCTACGAGCAGTACTTC	CASSLLGGYEQYF
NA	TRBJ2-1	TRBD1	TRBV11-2	TGTGCCAGCAGCTTAGGGACAGGTTCTACATGGGAGCAGTTCTTC	CASSLGTGSTWEQFF
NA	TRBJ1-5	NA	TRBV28	TGTGCCAGCAGCCCCCGGAGGCGCACCCAGCATTTT	CASSPRRRTQHF
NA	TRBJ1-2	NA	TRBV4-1	TGCGCCAGCAGCCATCCCGCGGGGGGCTACACCTTC	CASSHPAGGYTF
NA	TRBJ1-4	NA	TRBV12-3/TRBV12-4	TGTGCCAGCAGTTTAGGTGGGGCCAGGAAGATTTTT	CASSLGGARKIF
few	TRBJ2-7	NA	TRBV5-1	TGCGCCAGCAGTCCTCGACAGGGAGGATCCTACGAGCAGTACTTC	CASSPRQGGSYEQYF
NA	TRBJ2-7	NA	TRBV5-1	TGCGCCAGCAATACGTTGCCCTCCAACTCCTACGAGCAGTACTTC	CASNTLPSNSYEQYF
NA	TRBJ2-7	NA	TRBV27	TGTGCCAGCAGTTTAGGGATTGGGACCTACGAGCAGTACTTC	CASSLGIGTYEQYF
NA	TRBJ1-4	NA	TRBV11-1	TGTGCCAGCAGCTTAGTCGGACAATTAACTAATGAAAAACTGTTTTTT	CASSLVGQLTNEKLFF
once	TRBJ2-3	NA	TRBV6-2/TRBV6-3	TGTGCCAGCAGTTATCGGCAAGATACGCAGTATTTT	CASSYRQDTQYF
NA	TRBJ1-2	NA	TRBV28	TGTGCCAGCAGTTTCGTGCAGAGCTATGGCTACACCTTC	CASSFVQSYGYTF
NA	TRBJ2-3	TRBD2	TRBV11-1	TGTGCCAGCAGCTTAGGGACTAGCGGGAGAACAGATACGCAGTATTTT	CASSLGTSGRTDTQYF
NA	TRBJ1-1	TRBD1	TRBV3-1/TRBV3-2	TGTGCCAGCAGCCAACGGGACAGGAACACTGAAGCTTTCTTT	CASSQRDRNTEAFF
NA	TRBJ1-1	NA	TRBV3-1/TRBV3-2	TGTGCCAGCAGCCAATCCAGGGCGGGGGGCACTGAAGCTTTCTTT	CASSQSRAGGTEAFF
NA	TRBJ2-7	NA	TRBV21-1	TGTGCCAGCTGGCTAGCGGGGCCCCTATGGCAGTACTTC	CASWLAGPLWQYF
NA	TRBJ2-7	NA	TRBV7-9	TGTGCCAGCAGCTCCTCCTTCCACGAGCAGTACTTC	CASSSSFHEQYF
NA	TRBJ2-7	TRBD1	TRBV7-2	TGTGCCAGCAGCTTGGGGACAGGGGATTCAAGGACGCGGTACTTC	CASSLGTGDSRTRYF
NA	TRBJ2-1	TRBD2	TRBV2	TGTGCCAGCAAGGGACTAGCGGGGGGTAGTGAGCAGTTCTTC	CASKGLAGGSEQFF